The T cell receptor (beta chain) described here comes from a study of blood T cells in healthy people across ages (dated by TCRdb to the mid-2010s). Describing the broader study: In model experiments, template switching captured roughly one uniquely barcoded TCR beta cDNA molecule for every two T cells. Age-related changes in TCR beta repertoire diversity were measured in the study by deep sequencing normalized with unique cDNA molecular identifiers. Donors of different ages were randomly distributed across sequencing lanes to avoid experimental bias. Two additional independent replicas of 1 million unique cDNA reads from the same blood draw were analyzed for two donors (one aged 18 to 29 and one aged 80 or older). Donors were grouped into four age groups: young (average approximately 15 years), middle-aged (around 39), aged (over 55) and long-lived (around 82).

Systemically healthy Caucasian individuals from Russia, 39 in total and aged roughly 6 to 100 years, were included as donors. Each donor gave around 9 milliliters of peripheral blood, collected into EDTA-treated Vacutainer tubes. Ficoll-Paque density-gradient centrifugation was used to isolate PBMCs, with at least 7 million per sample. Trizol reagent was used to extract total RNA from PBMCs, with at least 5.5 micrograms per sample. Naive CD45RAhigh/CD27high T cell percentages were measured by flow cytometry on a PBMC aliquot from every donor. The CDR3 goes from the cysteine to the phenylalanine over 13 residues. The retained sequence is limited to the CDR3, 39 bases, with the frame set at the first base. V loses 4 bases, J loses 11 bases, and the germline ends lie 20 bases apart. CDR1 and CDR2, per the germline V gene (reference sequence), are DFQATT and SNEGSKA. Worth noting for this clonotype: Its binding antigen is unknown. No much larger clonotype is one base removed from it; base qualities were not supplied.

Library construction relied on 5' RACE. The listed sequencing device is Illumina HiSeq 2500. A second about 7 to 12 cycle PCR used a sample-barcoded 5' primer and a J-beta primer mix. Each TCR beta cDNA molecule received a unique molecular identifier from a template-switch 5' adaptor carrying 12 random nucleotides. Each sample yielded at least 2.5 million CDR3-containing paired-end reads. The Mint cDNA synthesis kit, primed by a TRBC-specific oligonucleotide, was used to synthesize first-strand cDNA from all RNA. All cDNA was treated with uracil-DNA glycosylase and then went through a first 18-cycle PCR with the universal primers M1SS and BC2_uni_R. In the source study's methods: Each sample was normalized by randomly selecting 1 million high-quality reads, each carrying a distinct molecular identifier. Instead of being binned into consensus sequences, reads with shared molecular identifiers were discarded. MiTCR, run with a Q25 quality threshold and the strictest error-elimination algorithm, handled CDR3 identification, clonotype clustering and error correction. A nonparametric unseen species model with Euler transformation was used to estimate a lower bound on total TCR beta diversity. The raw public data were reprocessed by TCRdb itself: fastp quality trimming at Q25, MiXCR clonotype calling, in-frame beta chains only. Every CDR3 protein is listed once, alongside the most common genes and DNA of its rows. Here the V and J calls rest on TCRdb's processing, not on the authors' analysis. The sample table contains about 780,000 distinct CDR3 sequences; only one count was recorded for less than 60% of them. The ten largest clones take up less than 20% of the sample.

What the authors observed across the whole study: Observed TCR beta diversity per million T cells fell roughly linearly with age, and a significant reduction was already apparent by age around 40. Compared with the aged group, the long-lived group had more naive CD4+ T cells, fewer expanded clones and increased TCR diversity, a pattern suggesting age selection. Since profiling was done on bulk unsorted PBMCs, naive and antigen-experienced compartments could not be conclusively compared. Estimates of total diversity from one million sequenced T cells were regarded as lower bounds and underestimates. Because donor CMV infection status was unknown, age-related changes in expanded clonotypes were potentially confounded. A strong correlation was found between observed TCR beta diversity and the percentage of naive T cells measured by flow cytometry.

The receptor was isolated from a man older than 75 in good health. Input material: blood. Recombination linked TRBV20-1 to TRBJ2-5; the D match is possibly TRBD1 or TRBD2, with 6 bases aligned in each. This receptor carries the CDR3 CSAIVTGNREQYF. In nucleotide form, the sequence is TGCAGTGCTATAGTAACAGGGAACCGGGAGCAGTACTTC.